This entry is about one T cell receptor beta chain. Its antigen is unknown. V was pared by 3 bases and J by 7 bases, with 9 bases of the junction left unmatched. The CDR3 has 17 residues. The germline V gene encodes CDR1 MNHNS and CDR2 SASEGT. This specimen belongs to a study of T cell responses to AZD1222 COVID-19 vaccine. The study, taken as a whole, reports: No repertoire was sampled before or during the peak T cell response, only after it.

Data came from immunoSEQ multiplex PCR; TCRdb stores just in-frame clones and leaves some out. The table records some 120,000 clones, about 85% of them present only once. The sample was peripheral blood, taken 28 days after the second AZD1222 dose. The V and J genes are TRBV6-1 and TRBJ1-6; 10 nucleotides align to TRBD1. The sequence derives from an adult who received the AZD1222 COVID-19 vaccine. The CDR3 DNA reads TGTGCCAGCAGTGATTTGTTCGGGACAGGGGTAAATTCACCCCTCCACTTT. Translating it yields CASSDLFGTGVNSPLHF.